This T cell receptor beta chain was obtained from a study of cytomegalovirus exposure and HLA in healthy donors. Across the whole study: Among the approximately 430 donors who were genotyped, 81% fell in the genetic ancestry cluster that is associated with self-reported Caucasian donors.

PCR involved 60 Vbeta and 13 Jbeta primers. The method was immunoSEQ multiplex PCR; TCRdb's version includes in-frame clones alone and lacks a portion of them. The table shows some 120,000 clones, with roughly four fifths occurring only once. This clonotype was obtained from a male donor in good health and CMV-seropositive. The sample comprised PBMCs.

The DNA of the CDR3 is TGTGCCAGCAGCCCCATATTTCGGTCTGGAAACACCATATATTTT. Its protein is CASSPIFRSGNTIYF. This rearrangement joins TRBV28 to TRBJ1-3; D gene uncertain. This CDR3 spans 15 amino acids. Between the trimmed V and J ends, which lost 6 bases and 1 base, there was a span of 13 bases. Germline V gene data show CDR1 as MDHEN and CDR2 as SYDVKM.